The present entry profiles one TCR beta chain with its context. Its target is not known. A read error may account for a junction end that differs from germline. This CDR3 is also generated by other DNA sequences in the sample. This sample is part of a study of cytomegalovirus exposure and HLA in healthy donors. Study conclusions and caveats: The investigators catalogued 160 or so TCR beta chains as cytomegalovirus-associated.

PCR involved 60 Vbeta and 13 Jbeta primers. TCRdb's copy holds only in-frame clones and misses some; the assay was immunoSEQ multiplex PCR. The sample holds roughly 290,000 clones, roughly 89% seen once. Germline lookup yields CDR1 MNHNS and CDR2 SASEGT. This CDR3 is 13 amino acids long. The TCR originated in a woman aged 18-29 years in good health and CMV-seronegative. The source material was PBMCs. V gene TRBV6-1 combines with J gene TRBJ1-6; D gene ambiguous. The chain's CDR3 is CASSETRNSPLHF. CDR3 DNA: TGTGCCAGCAGTGAAACTAGGAATTCCCCCCTCCACTTT.